The clone carrying this TCR beta chain was observed at least ten times. Its antigen is currently unknown. Repertoires were generated with immunoSEQ multiplex PCR, while TCRdb's copy carries only in-frame clones and drops some. This table holds approximately 100,000 clones, 70% to 90% found once. No patient had autoimmune disease or received systemic immunosuppression. The data stem from a study of OX40 agonist ivuxolimab in advanced cancers. Whole-study results and caveats: The mean number of expanded clones was higher in CD8+ T cells than in CD4+. Partial responders dosed at 0.1-3.0 mg/kg displayed clonal expansion ranking among the lowest. CD4+ and CD8+ T cells in blood underwent clonal expansion by week 6 at 0.1 to 3.0 mg/kg.

The material sequenced was CD4+ or CD8+ T cells sorted from blood, taken in a trial of the OX40 agonist ivuxolimab. This clonotype originated in an adult with an advanced solid tumor such as melanoma, head and neck, liver or kidney cancer.

CDR3 region: CASSYGQVNTEAFF. For the CDR3, the DNA is TGTGCCAGCAGTTACGGACAGGTAAACACTGAAGCTTTCTTT. The rearrangement joins TRBV6-5 to TRBJ1-1, with 7 bases fitting TRBD1. The CDR3 length is 14 residues. In germline, CDR1 is MNHEY, CDR2 SVGAGI. V shed 2 bases, J shed 2 bases, and the junction held 2 bases outside the gene matches.